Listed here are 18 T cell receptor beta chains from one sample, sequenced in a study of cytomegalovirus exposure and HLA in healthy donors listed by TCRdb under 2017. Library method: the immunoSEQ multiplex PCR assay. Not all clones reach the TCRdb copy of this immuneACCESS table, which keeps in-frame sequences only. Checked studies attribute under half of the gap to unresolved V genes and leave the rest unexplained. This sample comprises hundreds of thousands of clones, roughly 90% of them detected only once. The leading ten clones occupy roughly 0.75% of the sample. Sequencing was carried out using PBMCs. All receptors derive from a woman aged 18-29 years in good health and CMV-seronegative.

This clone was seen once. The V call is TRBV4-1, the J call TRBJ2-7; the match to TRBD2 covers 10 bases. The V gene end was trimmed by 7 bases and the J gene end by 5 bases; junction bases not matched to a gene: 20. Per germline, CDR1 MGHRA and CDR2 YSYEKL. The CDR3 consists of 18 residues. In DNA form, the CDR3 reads TGCGCCAGCACCATAATACTCGCCCCCAGCGGGGGGGTAGACGAGCAGTACTTC. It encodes CASTIILAPSGGVDEQYF.

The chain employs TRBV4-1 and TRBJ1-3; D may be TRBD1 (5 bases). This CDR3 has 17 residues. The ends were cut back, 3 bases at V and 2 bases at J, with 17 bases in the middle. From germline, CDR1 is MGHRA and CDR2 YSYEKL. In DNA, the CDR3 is TGCGCCAGCAGCCATTCCGGGGCGGGGCCCGCTGGAAACACCATATATTTT. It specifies CASSHSGAGPAGNTIYF.

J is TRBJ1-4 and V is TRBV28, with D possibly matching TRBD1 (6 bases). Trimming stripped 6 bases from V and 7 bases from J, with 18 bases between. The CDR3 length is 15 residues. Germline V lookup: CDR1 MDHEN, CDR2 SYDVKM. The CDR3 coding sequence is TGTGCCAGCAGCGGCGGAGGGGGGGCCGCTGAAAAACTGTTTTTT. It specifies CASSGGGGAAEKLFF.

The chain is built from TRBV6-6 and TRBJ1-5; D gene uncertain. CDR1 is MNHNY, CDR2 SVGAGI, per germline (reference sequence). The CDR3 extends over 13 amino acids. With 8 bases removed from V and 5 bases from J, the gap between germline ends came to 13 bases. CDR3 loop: CASALVGHQPQHF. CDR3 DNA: TGTGCCAGCGCGTTAGTGGGCCATCAGCCCCAGCATTTT.

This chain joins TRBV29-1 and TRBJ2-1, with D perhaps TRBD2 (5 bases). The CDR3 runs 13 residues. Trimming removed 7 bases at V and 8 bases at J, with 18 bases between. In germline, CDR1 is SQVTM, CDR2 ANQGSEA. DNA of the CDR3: TGCAGCGCCCCATGGGGAGCAGGCCATGAGCAGTTCTTC. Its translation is CSAPWGAGHEQFF.

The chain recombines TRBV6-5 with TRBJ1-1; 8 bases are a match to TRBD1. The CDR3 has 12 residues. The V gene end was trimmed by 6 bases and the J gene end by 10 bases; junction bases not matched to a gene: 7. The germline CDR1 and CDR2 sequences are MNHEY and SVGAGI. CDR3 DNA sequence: TGTGCCAGCAGCCGAGGACAGGGTACAGCTTTCTTT. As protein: CASSRGQGTAFF.

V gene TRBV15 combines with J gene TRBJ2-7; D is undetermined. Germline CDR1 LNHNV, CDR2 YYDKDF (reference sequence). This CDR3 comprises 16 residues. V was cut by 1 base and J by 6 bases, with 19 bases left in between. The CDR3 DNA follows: TGTGCCACCAGCAGAGCCCCCCGCACGTATGCCGGCGAGCAGTACTTC. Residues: CATSRAPRTYAGEQYF.

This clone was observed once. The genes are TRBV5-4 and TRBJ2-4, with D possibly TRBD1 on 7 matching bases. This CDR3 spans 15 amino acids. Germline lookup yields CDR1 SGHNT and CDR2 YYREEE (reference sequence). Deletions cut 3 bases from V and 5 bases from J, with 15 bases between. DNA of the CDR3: TGTGCCAGCAGCTCCCGGCGGGACAGACAAAACATTCAGTACTTC. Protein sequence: CASSSRRDRQNIQYF.

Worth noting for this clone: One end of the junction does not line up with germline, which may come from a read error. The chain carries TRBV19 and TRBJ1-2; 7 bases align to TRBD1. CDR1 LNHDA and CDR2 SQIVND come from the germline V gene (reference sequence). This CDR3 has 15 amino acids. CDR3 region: CATSSRGGGSYGYTF. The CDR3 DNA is TGTGCCACTAGTAGTCGAGGGGGCGGTAGCTATGGCTACACCTTC.

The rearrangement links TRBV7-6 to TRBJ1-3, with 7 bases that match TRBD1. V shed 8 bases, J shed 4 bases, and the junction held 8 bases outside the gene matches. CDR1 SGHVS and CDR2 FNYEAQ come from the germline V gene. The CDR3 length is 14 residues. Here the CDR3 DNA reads TGTGCCAGCGGCGGGACAGCAATCGGAAACACCATATATTTT. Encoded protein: CASGGTAIGNTIYF.

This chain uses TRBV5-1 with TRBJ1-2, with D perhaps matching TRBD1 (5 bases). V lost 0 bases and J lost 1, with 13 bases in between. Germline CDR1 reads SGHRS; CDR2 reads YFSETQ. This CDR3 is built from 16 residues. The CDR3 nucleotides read TGCGCCAGCAGCTTGGATGGGGCAGTTGATAACTATGGCTACACCTTC. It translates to CASSLDGAVDNYGYTF.

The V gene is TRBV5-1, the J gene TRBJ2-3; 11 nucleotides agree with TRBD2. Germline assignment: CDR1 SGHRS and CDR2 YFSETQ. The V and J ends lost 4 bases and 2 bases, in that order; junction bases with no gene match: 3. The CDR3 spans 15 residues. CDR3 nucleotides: TGCGCCAGCAGCCCGGGACTAGCGGACACAGATACGCAGTATTTT. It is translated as CASSPGLADTDTQYF.

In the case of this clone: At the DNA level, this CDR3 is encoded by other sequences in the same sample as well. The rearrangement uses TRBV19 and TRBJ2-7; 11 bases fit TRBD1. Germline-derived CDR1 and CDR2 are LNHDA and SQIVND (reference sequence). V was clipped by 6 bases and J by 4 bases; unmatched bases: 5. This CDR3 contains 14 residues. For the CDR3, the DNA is TGTGCCAGTAGCCCCGGGACAGGGGGGTACGAGCAGTACTTC. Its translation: CASSPGTGGYEQYF.

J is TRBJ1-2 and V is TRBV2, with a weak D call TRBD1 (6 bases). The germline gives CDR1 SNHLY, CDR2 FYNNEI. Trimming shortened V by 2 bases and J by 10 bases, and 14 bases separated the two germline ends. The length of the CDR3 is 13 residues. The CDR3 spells CASSEFGTSTYTF. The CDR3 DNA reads TGTGCCAGCAGTGAATTTGGGACATCGACCTACACCTTC.

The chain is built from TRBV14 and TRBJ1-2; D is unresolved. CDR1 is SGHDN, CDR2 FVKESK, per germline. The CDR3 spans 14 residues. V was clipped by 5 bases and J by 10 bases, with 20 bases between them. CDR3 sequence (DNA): TGTGCCAGCAGCTCCCTCGGGAAGGGTCGAGACTACACCTTC. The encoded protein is CASSSLGKGRDYTF.

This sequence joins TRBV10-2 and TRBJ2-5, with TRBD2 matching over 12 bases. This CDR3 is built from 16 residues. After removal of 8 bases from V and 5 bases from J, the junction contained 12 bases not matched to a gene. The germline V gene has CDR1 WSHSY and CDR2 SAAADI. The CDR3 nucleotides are TGCGCCAGCTCCTCTCTAGCGGGAGGGCCTAAGGAGACCCAGTACTTC. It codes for CASSSLAGGPKETQYF.

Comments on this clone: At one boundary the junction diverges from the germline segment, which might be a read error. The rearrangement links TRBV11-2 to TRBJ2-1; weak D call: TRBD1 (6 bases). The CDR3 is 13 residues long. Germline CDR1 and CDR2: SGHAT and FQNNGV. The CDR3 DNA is TGTGCCAGCAGCTTAGCCCTGACAGGTGAGGAGTTCTTC. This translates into CASSLALTGEEFF.

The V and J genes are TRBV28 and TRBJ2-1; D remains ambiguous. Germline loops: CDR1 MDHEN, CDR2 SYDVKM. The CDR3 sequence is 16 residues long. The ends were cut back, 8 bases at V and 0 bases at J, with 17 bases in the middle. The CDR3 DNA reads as TGTGCCAGCGTACCGCCAGGTGGCCCCTCCTACAATGAGCAGTTCTTC. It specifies CASVPPGGPSYNEQFF.